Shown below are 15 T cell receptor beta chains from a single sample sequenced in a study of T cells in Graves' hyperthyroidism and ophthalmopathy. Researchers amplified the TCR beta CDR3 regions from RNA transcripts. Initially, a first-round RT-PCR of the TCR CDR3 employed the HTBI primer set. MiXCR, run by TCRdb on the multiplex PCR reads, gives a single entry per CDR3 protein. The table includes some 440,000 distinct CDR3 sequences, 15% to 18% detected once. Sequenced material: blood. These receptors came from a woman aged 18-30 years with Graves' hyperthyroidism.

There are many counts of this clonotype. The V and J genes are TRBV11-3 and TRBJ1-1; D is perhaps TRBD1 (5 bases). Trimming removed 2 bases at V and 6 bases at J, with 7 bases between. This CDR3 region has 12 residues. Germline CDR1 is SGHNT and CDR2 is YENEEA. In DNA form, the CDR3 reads TGTGCCAGCAGCTTAATGGGACCTGAAGCTTTCTTT. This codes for CASSLMGPEAFF.

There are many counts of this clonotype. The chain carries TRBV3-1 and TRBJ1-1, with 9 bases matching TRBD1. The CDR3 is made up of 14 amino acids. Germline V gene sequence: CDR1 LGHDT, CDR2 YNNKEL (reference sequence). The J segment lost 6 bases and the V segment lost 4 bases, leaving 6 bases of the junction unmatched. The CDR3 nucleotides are TGTGCCAGCAGCCGGACACAGGGGGCCCCTGAAGCTTTCTTT. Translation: CASSRTQGAPEAFF.

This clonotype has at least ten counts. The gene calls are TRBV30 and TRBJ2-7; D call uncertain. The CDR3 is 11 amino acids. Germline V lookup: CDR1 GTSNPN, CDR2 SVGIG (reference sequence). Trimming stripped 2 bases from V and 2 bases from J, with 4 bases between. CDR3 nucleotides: TGTGCCTGGAGTTTAACCTACGAGCAGTACTTC. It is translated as CAWSLTYEQYF. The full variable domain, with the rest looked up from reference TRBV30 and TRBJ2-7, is SQTIHQWPATLVQPVGSPLSLECTVEGTSNPNLYWYRQAAGRGLQLLFYSVGIGQISSEVPQNLSASRPQDRQFILSSKKLLLSDSGFYLCAWSLTYEQYFGPGTRLTVT.

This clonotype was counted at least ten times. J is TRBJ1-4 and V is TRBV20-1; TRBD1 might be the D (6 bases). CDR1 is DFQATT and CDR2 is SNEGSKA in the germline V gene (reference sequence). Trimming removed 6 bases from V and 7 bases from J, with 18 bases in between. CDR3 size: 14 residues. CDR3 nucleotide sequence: TGCAGTGCCCGGGCGGGGGGCCTAGGTGAAAAACTGTTTTTT. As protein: CSARAGGLGEKLFF.

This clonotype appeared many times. CDR3 nucleotide sequence: TGTGCCAGCAGCTCTTCAGGGACAGGTAATCAGCCCCAGCATTTT. This gives the protein CASSSSGTGNQPQHF. The genes are TRBV6-1 and TRBJ1-5; 8 bases map to TRBD1. The CDR3 is 15 residues long. Germline trimming cut 6 bases from V and 4 bases from J; bases unmatched to any gene: 8. Germline CDR1 is MNHNS and CDR2 is SASEGT.

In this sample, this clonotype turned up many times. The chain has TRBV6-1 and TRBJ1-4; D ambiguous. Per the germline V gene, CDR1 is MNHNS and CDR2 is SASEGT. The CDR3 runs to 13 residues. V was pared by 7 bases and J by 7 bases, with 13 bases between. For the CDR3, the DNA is TGTGCCAGCAAGGGAAGGATGGGTGAAAAACTGTTTTTT. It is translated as CASKGRMGEKLFF.

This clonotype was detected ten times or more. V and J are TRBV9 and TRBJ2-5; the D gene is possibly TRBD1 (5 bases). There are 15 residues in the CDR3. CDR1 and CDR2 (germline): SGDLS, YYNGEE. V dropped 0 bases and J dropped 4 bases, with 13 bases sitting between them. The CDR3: CASSVVAGRGETQYF. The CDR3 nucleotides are TGTGCCAGCAGCGTAGTCGCAGGGCGAGGAGAGACCCAGTACTTC.

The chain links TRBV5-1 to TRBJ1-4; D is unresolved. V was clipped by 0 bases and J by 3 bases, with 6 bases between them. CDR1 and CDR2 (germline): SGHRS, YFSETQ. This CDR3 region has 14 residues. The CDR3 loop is CASSLEHPNEKLFF. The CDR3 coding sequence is TGCGCCAGCAGCTTGGAACACCCTAATGAAAAACTGTTTTTT.

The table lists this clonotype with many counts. The CDR3 sequence: CASSSTGGGSMFTGELFF. The DNA of the CDR3 is TGTGCCAGCAGCTCGACAGGGGGAGGTTCGATGTTCACCGGGGAGCTGTTTTTT. This sequence joins TRBV7-3 and TRBJ2-2; 9 bases agree with TRBD1. Germline CDR1 SGHTA, CDR2 FQGTGA. The ends lost 4 bases at V and 4 bases at J; junction bases unmatched: 13. The CDR3 runs 18 residues.

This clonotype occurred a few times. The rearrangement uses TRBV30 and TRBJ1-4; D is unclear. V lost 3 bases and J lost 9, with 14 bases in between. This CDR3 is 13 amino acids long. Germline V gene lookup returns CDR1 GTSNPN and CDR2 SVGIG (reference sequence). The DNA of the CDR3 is TGTGCCTGGAGCCCCTGGAACGGGAAAAAACTGTTTTTT. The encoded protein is CAWSPWNGKKLFF.

CDR3 in amino acids: CASSMDRDRGRDTEAFF. The CDR3 coding sequence is TGTGCCAGTAGTATGGATAGGGACAGGGGGCGCGACACTGAAGCTTTCTTT. The chain employs TRBV19 and TRBJ1-1; TRBD1 matches 12 bases. The V gene's germline CDR1 is LNHDA and CDR2 SQIVND (reference sequence). Trimming removed 3 bases from V and 3 bases from J; junction bases left unmatched: 8. The CDR3 length is 17 residues.

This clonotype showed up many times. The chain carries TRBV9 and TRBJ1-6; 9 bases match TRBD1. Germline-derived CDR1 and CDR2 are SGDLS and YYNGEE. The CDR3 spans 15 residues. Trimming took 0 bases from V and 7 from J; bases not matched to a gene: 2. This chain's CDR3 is CASSVGTGDNSPLHF. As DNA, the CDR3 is TGTGCCAGCAGCGTAGGGACAGGGGACAATTCACCCCTCCACTTT. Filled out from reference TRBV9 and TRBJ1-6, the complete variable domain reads DSGVTQTPKHLITATGQRVTLRCSPRSGDLSVYWYQQSLDQGLQFLIQYYNGEERAKGNILERFSAQQFPDLHSELNLSSLELGDSALYFCASSVGTGDNSPLHFGNGTRLTVT.

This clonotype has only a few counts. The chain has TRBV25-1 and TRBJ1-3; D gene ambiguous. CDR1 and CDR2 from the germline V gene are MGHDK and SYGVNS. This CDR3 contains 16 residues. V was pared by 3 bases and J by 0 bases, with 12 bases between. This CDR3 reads CASSESRLGSGNTIYF. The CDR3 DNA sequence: TGTGCCAGCAGTGAGTCCCGCCTTGGCTCTGGAAACACCATATATTTT.

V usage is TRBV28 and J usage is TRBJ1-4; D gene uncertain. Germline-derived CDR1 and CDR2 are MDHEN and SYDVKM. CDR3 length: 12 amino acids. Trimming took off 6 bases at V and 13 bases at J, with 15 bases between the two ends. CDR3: CASRLRSEGLFF. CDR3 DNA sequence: TGTGCCAGCAGATTACGCTCCGAAGGACTGTTTTTT. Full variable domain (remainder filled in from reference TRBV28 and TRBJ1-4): DVKVTQSSRYLVKRTGEKVFLECVQDMDHENMFWYRQDPGLGLRLIYFSYDVKMKEKGDIPEGYSVSREKKERFSLILESASTNQTSMYLCASRLRSEGLFFGSGTQLSVL.

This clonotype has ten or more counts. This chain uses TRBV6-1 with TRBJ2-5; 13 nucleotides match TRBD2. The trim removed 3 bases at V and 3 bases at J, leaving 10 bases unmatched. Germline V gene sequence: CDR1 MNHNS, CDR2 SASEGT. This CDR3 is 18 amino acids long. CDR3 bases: TGTGCCAGCAGTGAGGGACTAGCGGGAACTAAACCGGAAGAGACCCAGTACTTC. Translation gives CASSEGLAGTKPEETQYF.